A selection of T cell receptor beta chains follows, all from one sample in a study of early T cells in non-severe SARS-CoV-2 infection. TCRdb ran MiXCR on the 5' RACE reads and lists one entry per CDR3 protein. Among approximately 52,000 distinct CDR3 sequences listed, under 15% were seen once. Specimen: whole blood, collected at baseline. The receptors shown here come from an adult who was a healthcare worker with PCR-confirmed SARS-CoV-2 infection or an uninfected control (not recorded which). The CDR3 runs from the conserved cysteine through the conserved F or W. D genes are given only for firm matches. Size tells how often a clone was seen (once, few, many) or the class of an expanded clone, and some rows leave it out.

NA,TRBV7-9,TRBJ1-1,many,TGTGCCAGCAGCCCCTCGGGGGCAAACACTGAAGCTTTCTTT,CASSPSGANTEAFF
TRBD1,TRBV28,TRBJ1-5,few,TGTGCCAGCAGTTTACAGGGGGGTCTAATCACGCCCCAGCATTTT,CASSLQGGLITPQHF
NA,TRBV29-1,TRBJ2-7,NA,TGCAGCGTGAACAGGGGCGGAGGGTACGAGCAGTACTTC,CSVNRGGGYEQYF
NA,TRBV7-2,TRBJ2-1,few,TGTGCCAGCAGCAGAGCTGGGGCCTACAATGAGCAGTTCTTC,CASSRAGAYNEQFF
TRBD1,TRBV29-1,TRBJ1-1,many,TGCAGCGTTGAAGGGCAGGGGGGCACTGAAGCTTTCTTT,CSVEGQGGTEAFF
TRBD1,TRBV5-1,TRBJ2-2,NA,TGCGCCAGCAGTGATTCCAGGGGGCCAACCGGGGAGCTGTTTTTT,CASSDSRGPTGELFF
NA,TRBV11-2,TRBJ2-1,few,TGTGCCAGCAGCCCCGCAGACAATGAGCAGTTCTTC,CASSPADNEQFF
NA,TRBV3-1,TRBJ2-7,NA,TGTGCCAGCAGCCATTTGGGGGAGCAGTACTTC,CASSHLGEQYF
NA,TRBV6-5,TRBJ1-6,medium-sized,TGTGCCAGCAGTGGACGAGGTCCGAGGCCCCTCCACTTT,CASSGRGPRPLHF
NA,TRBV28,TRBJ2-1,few,TGTGCCAGCACCAGGGCCCAGCGCTCCTACAATGAGCAGTTCTTC,CASTRAQRSYNEQFF
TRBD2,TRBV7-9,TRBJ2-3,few,TGTGCCAGCAGCCCTGGGGCTAGCGGCCTAAGCACAGATACGCAGTATTTT,CASSPGASGLSTDTQYF
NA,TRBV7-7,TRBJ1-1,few,TGTGCGGTACAGGGCCCTAACACTGAAGCTTTCTTT,CAVQGPNTEAFF
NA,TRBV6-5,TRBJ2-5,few,TGTGCCAGCAGTTACTCGAATAGGCTGGGAGAGACCCAGTACTTC,CASSYSNRLGETQYF
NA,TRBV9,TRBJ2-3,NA,TGTGCCAGCAGCGTAGAACGGGGCACAGATACGCAGTATTTT,CASSVERGTDTQYF
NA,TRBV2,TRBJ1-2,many,TGTGCCAGCAGGAGCTGGGGGCATGGCTACACCTTC,CASRSWGHGYTF
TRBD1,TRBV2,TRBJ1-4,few,TGTGCCAGCAGCACCGGGACAGGGGCAGAAAAACTGTTTTTT,CASSTGTGAEKLFF
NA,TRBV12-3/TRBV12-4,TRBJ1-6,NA,TGTGCCAGCAGCTCCGAGGGGAATTCACCCCTCCACTTT,CASSSEGNSPLHF
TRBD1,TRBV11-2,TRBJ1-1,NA,TGTGCCAGCAGCCCCGGGGCAGGGGGCGACGCCGCGGAGGTAAAGAACACTGAAGCTTTCTTT,CASSPGAGGDAAEVKNTEAFF
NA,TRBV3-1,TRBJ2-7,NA,TGTGCCAGCCAGACGGCCTCCTACGAGCAGTACTTC,CASQTASYEQYF
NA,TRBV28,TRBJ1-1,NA,TGTGCCAGCAGTTTAAACAAGGGGCAGGAAGCTTTCTTT,CASSLNKGQEAFF
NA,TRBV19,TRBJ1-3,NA,TGTGCCAGTAGCTCAGCGTGGGGTCCCGGAAACACCATATATTTT,CASSSAWGPGNTIYF